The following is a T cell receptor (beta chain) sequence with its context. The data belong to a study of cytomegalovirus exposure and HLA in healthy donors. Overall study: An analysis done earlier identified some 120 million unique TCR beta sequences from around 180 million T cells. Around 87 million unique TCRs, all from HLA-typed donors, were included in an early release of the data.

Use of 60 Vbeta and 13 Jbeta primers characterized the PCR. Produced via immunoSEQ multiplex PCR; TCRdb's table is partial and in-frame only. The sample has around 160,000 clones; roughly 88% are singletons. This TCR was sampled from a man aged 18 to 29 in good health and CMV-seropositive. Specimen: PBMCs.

The CDR3 sequence: CASSETGVRAAEAFF. The CDR3, as DNA: TGTGCCAGCAGCGAGACAGGGGTACGAGCAGCTGAAGCTTTCTTT. This chain links TRBV11-2 with TRBJ1-1; 8 bases are a match to TRBD1. This CDR3 region has 15 residues. V dropped 5 bases and J dropped 6; count of bases not matched to a gene: 11. The V gene's germline CDR1 is SGHAT and CDR2 FQNNGV.